The entry below describes one T cell receptor (beta chain). The sample holds other DNA sequences that translate to the same CDR3. The data are from a study of blood T cell repertoires in COVID-19. The data were produced by immunoSEQ multiplex PCR, yet TCRdb's version contains in-frame clones alone and is incomplete. This repertoire shows roughly 500,000 clones, 88% found once; its top ten account for 1.5% to 2%. This receptor was taken from a woman between 40 and 55 years old who had recovered from COVID-19. The source material was PBMCs or T cells enriched from blood (not recorded which).

CDR3 amino acids: CASSLGRGHGYTF. The CDR3 DNA sequence: TGTGCCAGCAGTCTAGGAAGGGGGCATGGCTACACCTTC. This chain joins TRBV12-3 or TRBV12-4 and TRBJ1-2; TRBD1 matches at 7 bases. J lost 6 bases, V lost 5 bases, and 6 bases had no gene match. The CDR3 extends over 13 amino acids.